This TCR beta chain emerged from a study of blood T cells in healthy people across ages. For the second PCR, which ran for 7 to 11 cycles, a sample-barcoded 5' primer and a J-beta primer mix were used. In TCRdb, the 5' RACE reads were re-called with MiXCR into one record per CDR3 protein. The data contain over 1.5 million distinct CDR3 sequences, roughly 49% of them singletons. The specimen was blood. The clonotype was recovered from a woman aged 40-49 years in good health.

CDR3 coding DNA: TGCAGTGCACCCCACAGGGGGCTAGGTTCACCCCTCCACTTT. Translated: CSAPHRGLGSPLHF. This chain connects TRBV20-1 to TRBJ1-6; 9 bases match TRBD1. The CDR3 runs to 14 residues. Germline CDR1 is DFQATT and CDR2 is SNEGSKA (reference sequence). J lost 9 bases, V lost 6 bases, and 9 bases had no gene match.